The T cell receptor beta chain under discussion was sequenced for a study of CD8+CD57+ T cells in acquired aplastic anemia. In the study overall: Sorted CD4+ and CD8+ cells gave a mean 3.2 ug DNA, range 0.2 to 27.4 ug. Study-wide findings and caveats: In CD8+ cells, Simpson's diversity showed no significant difference between patients and controls. Fewer than 35 shared CD8+ CDR3s appeared highly expressed within patients' immunodominant clones.

The V and J ends lost 4 bases and 2 bases, in that order; junction bases with no gene match: 6. Germline V gene sequence: CDR1 SGHNT, CDR2 YYREEE (reference sequence). The CDR3 length is 15 residues. For CDR3 and TCR beta VDJ profiling, genomic DNA was the template used. MiXCR, run by TCRdb on the reads, gives a single entry per CDR3 protein. The sample gives 200,000 to 300,000 distinct CDR3 sequences, approximately 86% of which show up once; approximately 40% is in the top ten. Comments on this clonotype: No antigen is known for it.

Flow cytometry had shown expanded CD8+CD57+ cells in the patients chosen for sequencing. Blood samples were obtained from patients who had received no prior therapy. V gene TRBV5-4 combines with J gene TRBJ2-1; TRBD2 matches 7 bases. Sequencing used sorted CD4+, CD8+, or CD8+CD57+ T cells (not recorded which) from PBMCs. The sequence was obtained from a human donor with aplastic anemia. CDR3 nucleotides: TGTGCCAGCAGCATAGCTGCGGGAGCCTACAATGAGCAGTTCTTC. Protein product: CASSIAAGAYNEQFF.